This is a list of T cell receptor beta chains from one sample in a study of cytomegalovirus exposure and HLA in healthy donors. This table comes from immunoSEQ multiplex PCR, and its TCRdb copy is limited to in-frame clones, with some not included. The sample contains 100,000 to 150,000 clones, about 82% of which appear only once. What was sequenced was PBMCs. These receptors were collected from a man aged 30 to 45 in good health and CMV-seronegative. Both conserved end residues are part of each CDR3. A D gene is named only where the DNA matches it firmly. Clone size, where shown, is once, few, many, or a class for clones that have expanded.

TRBJ2-5,NA,TRBD2,TRBV18,TGTGCCAGCTCACGCGGGGGGGCTGAAGAGACCCAGTACTTC,CASSRGGAEETQYF
TRBJ2-3,NA,NA,TRBV7-9,TGTGCCAGCAGCTTCCGGGAAGGTGGGACAGATACGCAGTATTTT,CASSFREGGTDTQYF
TRBJ2-3,NA,TRBD2,TRBV4-2,TGTGCCAGCAGCTACACTTGGACTAGCGGGGGTTCCCTTCCCACAGATACGCAGTATTTT,CASSYTWTSGGSLPTDTQYF
TRBJ2-5,once,NA,TRBV7-9,TGTGCCAGCAGCCTACCGGTTTCCCAAGAGACCCAGTACTTC,CASSLPVSQETQYF
TRBJ2-5,NA,TRBD1,TRBV7-3,TGTGCCAGCAGCCCTCGCAGGGGGGAGACCCAGTACTTC,CASSPRRGETQYF
TRBJ1-2,NA,NA,TRBV2,TGTGCCAGCAGTGTGAGAGGGAATGGCTACACCTTC,CASSVRGNGYTF
TRBJ2-7,NA,TRBD1,TRBV5-1,TGCGCCAGCAGCGGGGGGACAGGGGGCTACGAGCAGTACTTC,CASSGGTGGYEQYF
TRBJ1-1,NA,NA,TRBV9,TGTGCCAGCGGGGGGGCCCCGGGGACTGAAGCTTTCTTT,CASGGAPGTEAFF
TRBJ2-7,once,NA,TRBV18,TGTGCCAGCTCTGCCGGGTCGACAGCAAGCTCCTACGAGCAGTACTTC,CASSAGSTASSYEQYF
TRBJ1-2,NA,TRBD1,TRBV5-4,TGTGCCAGCAGCCAGGGACAGCGACCGAGCGGTGACTATGGCTACACCTTC,CASSQGQRPSGDYGYTF
TRBJ2-7,few,NA,TRBV28,TGTGCCAGCAGTTTTGACGGCCTCGGGTACGAGCAGTACTTC,CASSFDGLGYEQYF
TRBJ2-7,NA,TRBD2,TRBV5-1,TGCGCCAGCAGCCAGGGACTAGCGGGCCACGAGCAGTACTTC,CASSQGLAGHEQYF
TRBJ2-7,NA,TRBD2,TRBV19,TGTGCCAGTAGTATCGGGGACTACCGTACGGGGGAGCAGTACTTC,CASSIGDYRTGEQYF
TRBJ2-1,NA,NA,TRBV19,TGTGCCACAAAGCCTTATGGAGCGGGTCAGTTCTTC,CATKPYGAGQFF
TRBJ2-1,NA,TRBD2,TRBV9,TGTGCCAGCAGCATAGCGGGGGGCCACTACAATGAGCAGTTCTTC,CASSIAGGHYNEQFF
TRBJ2-7,NA,TRBD1,TRBV18,TGTGCCAGCTCACCAAGGGGACAGAAACGCTCCTACGAGCAGTACTTC,CASSPRGQKRSYEQYF
TRBJ1-4,NA,NA,TRBV9,TGTGCCAGCAGCGTACACGCAGCGGCAACTAATGAAAAACTGTTTTTT,CASSVHAAATNEKLFF
TRBJ1-1,NA,TRBD1,TRBV7-9,TGTGCCAGCAGCTTAGGACAGGGGCACACTGAAGCTTTCTTT,CASSLGQGHTEAFF
TRBJ2-7,once,TRBD1,TRBV29-1,TGCAGCGTGGGGACAGGGAGGACCTACGAGCAGTACTTC,CSVGTGRTYEQYF
TRBJ1-5,NA,NA,TRBV4-2,TGTGCCAGCAGCCAAGAGGGGAGGGGAAATCAGCCCCAGCATTTT,CASSQEGRGNQPQHF
TRBJ2-3,NA,TRBD2,TRBV5-6,TGTGCCAGCAGGCTCTTAGGGAGCGGGGGCACAGATACGCAGTATTTT,CASRLLGSGGTDTQYF
TRBJ2-3,NA,NA,TRBV7-3,TGTGCCAGCAGCCCGGGACAAGTCACAGATACGCAGTATTTT,CASSPGQVTDTQYF
TRBJ2-5,NA,TRBD2,TRBV27,TGTGCCAGCAGTGTAGCGGGATCAGAGACCCAGTACTTC,CASSVAGSETQYF
TRBJ2-4,NA,NA,TRBV27,TGTGCCAGCTCCGTTTCAGGGACCAAAAACATTCAGTACTTC,CASSVSGTKNIQYF
TRBJ2-7,NA,NA,TRBV4-2,TGTGCCAGCAGCCACCTCAGGGACGAGCAGTACTTC,CASSHLRDEQYF
TRBJ2-1,few,NA,TRBV28,TGTGCCAGCAGCCGCCGTGAGGAGCAGTTCTTC,CASSRREEQFF
TRBJ1-6,once,NA,TRBV5-4,TGTGCCAGCAGCTTGGACCCCAGGTCGTGGAATTCACCCCTCCACTTT,CASSLDPRSWNSPLHF
TRBJ2-7,NA,NA,TRBV6-5,TGTGCCAGCAGCCCCCCCGGGGGTCGGGAGCAGTACTTC,CASSPPGGREQYF
TRBJ1-2,NA,NA,TRBV27,TGTGCCAGCAGAGGCGGGGACGGGTATGGCTACACCTTC,CASRGGDGYGYTF
TRBJ1-1,NA,TRBD1,TRBV10-2,TGCGCCAGCAGGACAAGACAGGGGACGTTGAACACTGAAGCTTTCTTT,CASRTRQGTLNTEAFF
TRBJ1-2,NA,NA,TRBV4-2,TGTGCCAGCAGCCATGGGACGGGGGGCTATGGCTACACCTTC,CASSHGTGGYGYTF
TRBJ2-7,NA,NA,TRBV30,TGTGCCTACCAAGGGCCGGGCGGGGCTTACTCCTACGAGCAGTACTTC,CAYQGPGGAYSYEQYF
TRBJ1-1,once,NA,TRBV18,TGTGCCAGCTCACCGAAACAGGTTCGGGCGGCCTACACTGAAGCTTTCTTT,CASSPKQVRAAYTEAFF
TRBJ1-6,NA,NA,TRBV6-1,TGTGCCAGCAGGCAGGGCGGCTCCTATAATTCACCCCTCCACTTT,CASRQGGSYNSPLHF
TRBJ2-3,NA,TRBD2,TRBV7-6,TGTGCCAGCAGCCATCCAGGGGGATCTAGCGGGAACACAGATACGCAGTATTTT,CASSHPGGSSGNTDTQYF
TRBJ2-1,few,TRBD2,TRBV2,TGTGCCAGCAATTTAGCGGGGGTCTCCTACAATGAGCAGTTCTTC,CASNLAGVSYNEQFF
TRBJ2-7,NA,NA,TRBV19,TGTGCCAGTAGTTCGCGGACAGCATTTTCTAGGGAGCAGTACTTC,CASSSRTAFSREQYF
TRBJ2-5,NA,NA,TRBV18,TGTGCCAGCTCACCAACGACCGGGCAAGAGACCCAGTACTTC,CASSPTTGQETQYF
TRBJ2-1,few,TRBD1,TRBV6-6,TGTGCCAGCAGTCTATCGACAGGGATGCAGTTCTTC,CASSLSTGMQFF
TRBJ1-1,NA,NA,TRBV28,TGTGCCAGCAGACTCCAGGGCACTGAAGCTTTCTTT,CASRLQGTEAFF
TRBJ2-3,NA,NA,TRBV18,TGTGCCAGCTCGGCGGGCCTTAGCACAGATACGCAGTATTTT,CASSAGLSTDTQYF
TRBJ2-1,NA,TRBD2,TRBV5-1,TGCGCCAGCACCCCTTGGCGGGAGTCCGTTGAGCAGTTCTTC,CASTPWRESVEQFF
TRBJ2-7,NA,NA,TRBV5-6,TGTGCCAGCAGCCTGACGAGGAGGGGATTCTACGAGCAGTACTTC,CASSLTRRGFYEQYF
TRBJ2-7,NA,NA,TRBV5-5,TGTGCCAGCAGCTTGCAAGGGGTTTCCTACGAGCAGTACTTC,CASSLQGVSYEQYF
TRBJ2-1,NA,TRBD2,TRBV5-1,TGCGCCAGCAGTTCTAGCGGGTTCGGCTCCTACAATGAGCAGTTCTTC,CASSSSGFGSYNEQFF
TRBJ2-2,once,NA,TRBV28,TGTGCCAGCGGAGAGGGGGGGCACGGCACCGGGGAGCTGTTTTTT,CASGEGGHGTGELFF
TRBJ2-7,NA,NA,TRBV19,TGTGCCAGTAGTATAAGATTGGACAGAACCTACGAGCAGTACTTC,CASSIRLDRTYEQYF
TRBJ2-7,NA,TRBD2,TRBV6-6,TGTGCCAGCAGTTACGGGGCGGGAGGCTACGAGCAGTACTTC,CASSYGAGGYEQYF
TRBJ1-2,NA,TRBD1,TRBV4-3,TGCGCCAGCAGCCAAGATGGGACAGGGGATGGCTACACCTTC,CASSQDGTGDGYTF